Shown below are 15 T cell receptor beta chains from a single sample sequenced in a study of blood T cell repertoires in COVID-19. Only in-frame clones appear in the TCRdb table, and some are missing; sequencing was by immunoSEQ multiplex PCR. Altogether 230,000 or so clones are present, approximately 82% being singletons, with the ten largest covering 8.6%. The sample comprised peripheral blood. These receptors were taken from a man aged 40-49 years with active or convalescent COVID-19.

The rearrangement uses TRBV7-3 and TRBJ1-3, with 7 bases that match TRBD1. The length of the CDR3 is 14 residues. V lost 4 bases and J lost 2; bases outside the gene matches: 2. Germline CDR1 SGHTA, CDR2 FQGTGA. CDR3 sequence reads: CASSSGTAGNTIYF. CDR3 DNA: TGTGCCAGCAGCTCGGGGACAGCTGGAAACACCATATATTTT.

This clone was detected ten times or more. The J gene is TRBJ2-7, the V gene TRBV27; possibly TRBD1 for D (6 bases). This CDR3 has 13 amino acids. Trimming removed 8 bases at V and 5 bases at J, with 16 bases between. Germline loops: CDR1 MNHEY, CDR2 SMNVEV (reference sequence). The CDR3: CASAGGRADEQYF. CDR3 nucleotides: TGTGCCAGCGCTGGGGGCAGGGCCGACGAGCAGTACTTC.

This clone was picked up one time. J is TRBJ2-3 and V is TRBV9; D gene unclear. Trimming shortened V by 1 base and J by 2 bases, and 8 bases separated the two germline ends. The CDR3 has 14 amino acids. Per germline, CDR1 SGDLS and CDR2 YYNGEE. CDR3 loop: CASSVSPDTDTQYF. The DNA of the CDR3 is TGTGCCAGCAGCGTAAGCCCCGACACAGATACGCAGTATTTT.

This clone was seen a single time. CDR3 in amino acids: CASSQDGKGQGAPRSGKLFF. The CDR3 DNA is TGTGCCAGCAGCCAAGATGGGAAGGGACAGGGGGCCCCGAGGAGCGGAAAACTGTTTTTT. The chain carries TRBV3-1 (or the pseudogene TRBV3-2) and TRBJ1-4; TRBD1 agrees at 12 bases. The germline V gene has CDR1 LGHDT and CDR2 YNNKEL (reference sequence). V shed 0 bases, J shed 10 bases, and the junction held 18 bases outside the gene matches. The CDR3 runs 20 residues.

The chain joins TRBV29-1 to TRBJ1-1, with TRBD1 matching over 7 bases. CDR1 and CDR2 from the germline V gene are SQVTM and ANQGSEA. The CDR3 runs to 14 residues. After removal of 6 bases from V and 4 bases from J, the junction contained 11 bases not matched to a gene. The CDR3 region is CSVGGQRVGTEAFF. The CDR3 nucleotides read TGCAGCGTGGGGGGACAGAGGGTTGGCACTGAAGCTTTCTTT.

The chain uses TRBV12-5 and TRBJ1-3; 10 nucleotides line up with TRBD1. The germline CDR1 and CDR2 sequences are LGHNT and FRNRAP. Losses at the gene ends were 1 base for V and 4 bases for J; bases not matched to a gene: 4. The CDR3 covers 16 residues. CDR3 region: CASGLGQGARGNTIYF. CDR3 coding DNA: TGTGCTAGTGGTTTGGGACAGGGGGCGCGCGGAAACACCATATATTTT.

This clone was recorded once. V is TRBV30 and J is TRBJ1-5, with D possibly being TRBD1 (5 bases). The CDR3 extends over 17 amino acids. Germline CDR1 reads GTSNPN; CDR2 reads SVGIG (reference sequence). V was clipped by 3 bases and J by 0 bases, with 18 bases between them. The CDR3 DNA follows: TGTGCCTGGAGGAACCCAGGGCTTAAAGATAGCAATCAGCCCCAGCATTTT. As protein: CAWRNPGLKDSNQPQHF.

The genes are TRBV6-5 and TRBJ1-3, with D perhaps matching TRBD1 (5 bases). V shed 0 bases and J shed 4 bases, with 13 bases lying between them. Germline CDR1 reads MNHEY; CDR2 reads SVGAGI. This CDR3 region has 16 residues. The CDR3 nucleotides are TGTGCCAGCAGTTACTCCTGGGGGGAGTCAGGAAACACCATATATTTT. This encodes CASSYSWGESGNTIYF.

The rearrangement uses TRBV12-3 or TRBV12-4 and TRBJ2-1; 8 bases fit TRBD2. This CDR3 has 13 amino acids. Germline trimming cut 6 bases from V and 7 bases from J; bases unmatched to any gene: 5. The CDR3 nucleotides read TGTGCCAGCAGCATAGCGGGGCCTAATGAGCAGTTCTTC. It translates to CASSIAGPNEQFF.

The chain links TRBV10-3 to TRBJ1-2, with a tentative D call TRBD1 (5 bases). V was shortened by 8 bases and J by 0 bases, with 16 bases between the two germline ends. The CDR3 runs 15 residues. Germline V CDR1 and CDR2: ENHRY, SYGVKD. As DNA, the CDR3 is TGTGCCATCTCCCCAGGGAACCAGGCTAACTATGGCTACACCTTC. Protein product: CAISPGNQANYGYTF.

The chain combines TRBV6-5 with TRBJ1-5; D is possibly TRBD1 (6 bases). The CDR3 totals 14 residues. The V end lost 6 bases, the J end lost 7 bases, and 16 bases lay between the germline ends. CDR1 and CDR2 (germline): MNHEY, SVGAGI. CDR3 residues: CASSTGLRGQPQHF. As DNA, the CDR3 is TGTGCCAGCAGCACCGGACTGAGGGGGCAGCCCCAGCATTTT.

The genes are TRBV19 and TRBJ1-5; 10 bases agree with TRBD1. This CDR3 has 17 amino acids. Germline CDR1 and CDR2: LNHDA and SQIVND (reference sequence). Trimming took 5 bases from V and 1 from J; bases not matched to a gene: 8. CDR3 bases: TGTGCCAGTAGTTTAGGGACAGGGGTTCGGAGCAATCAGCCCCAGCATTTT. This encodes CASSLGTGVRSNQPQHF.

The J gene is TRBJ2-5, the V gene TRBV9, with a weak D call TRBD2 (6 bases). The CDR3 length is 16 residues. V was trimmed by 0 bases and J by 9 bases, leaving 21 bases between them. Germline V lookup: CDR1 SGDLS, CDR2 YYNGEE. The CDR3 nucleotides are TGTGCCAGCAGCGTAGCTGATCACGGAGGGGTCATTGCCCAGTACTTC. This codes for CASSVADHGGVIAQYF.

This clone was recorded once. The gene calls are TRBV6-5 and TRBJ2-2; D might be TRBD1 (5 bases). V was cut by 2 bases and J by 3 bases, with 13 bases left in between. Looked up from germline, CDR1 is MNHEY and CDR2 is SVGAGI. The CDR3 runs 16 residues. The CDR3, as DNA: TGTGCCAGCAGTTACACCAGGGCCCGAGACACCGGGGAGCTGTTTTTT. Translated: CASSYTRARDTGELFF.

The chain carries TRBV30 and TRBJ1-4; D gene uncertain. The ends were cut back, 0 bases at V and 8 bases at J, with 16 bases in the middle. This CDR3 contains 15 residues. Germline V gene lookup returns CDR1 GTSNPN and CDR2 SVGIG (reference sequence). CDR3 coding DNA: TGTGCCTGGAGTGTACAAGGGATAGCGGCCGAAAAACTGTTTTTT. Translating it yields CAWSVQGIAAEKLFF.